This T cell receptor (beta chain) was identified during a study of post-analysis software for immune sequencing data. About the study: Some patients lacked subtype; others had relapsing-remitting, secondary progressive or progressive-relapsing disease. General observations from the study: Significantly decreased normalized Chao1 diversity was recorded for multiple sclerosis patients relative to controls. Controls showed lower frequencies than patients for several TRBV segments, and TRBV5-6, TRBV5-1 and TRBV20-1 were among these.

Prepared libraries of TCR beta cDNA carried unique molecular identifiers. Each CDR3 protein gets one entry after TCRdb re-called the PCR reads with MiXCR. The sample lists fewer than 900,000 distinct CDR3 sequences; around 45% were seen once. Germline V gene sequence: CDR1 MNHEY, CDR2 SMNVEV (reference sequence). CDR3 length equals 12 residues. Trimming stripped 8 bases from V and 2 bases from J, with 10 bases between. On this clonotype itself: Its antigen remains unknown.

Sequencing input: blood. This chain joins TRBV27 and TRBJ2-7, with D possibly matching TRBD1 (5 bases). The sequence was collected from a girl under 18 with multiple sclerosis. CDR3 sequence: CASGRGPYEQYF. Written as DNA, the CDR3 is TGTGCCAGCGGTAGGGGTCCCTACGAGCAGTACTTC.